This TCR beta chain derives from a study of T cells after posttransplantation cyclophosphamide. Overall study findings and caveats: TRB overlap between skin or GI tissue T cells and blood was limited. TRB clonality was highly associated with recipient CMV seropositivity and reactivation.

The naive gate required viable CD3+CD4+ or CD3+CD8+ cells with CCR7+CD45RA+CD45RO-CD95-CD27+CD28+ phenotype. The related graft donor's blood sample was taken on the day of bone marrow donation. Concerning this clone: The antigen remains unidentified.

The data were produced by immunoSEQ multiplex PCR, yet TCRdb's version contains in-frame clones alone and is incomplete. The sample has roughly 23,000 clones; over 95% are singletons. Trimming took off 4 bases at V and 10 bases at J, with 15 bases between the two ends. The CDR3 runs 13 residues. The V gene's germline CDR1 is SGHNT and CDR2 YYREEE (reference sequence). Material: naive CD4+ T cells sorted from PBMCs. The TCR was taken from a man aged 45-65 years in good health, CMV-negative, and a related stem cell transplant donor. This rearrangement joins TRBV5-4 to TRBJ2-1, with no clear D. The CDR3 sequence is CASSPSAPAEQFF. Here the CDR3 DNA reads TGTGCCAGCAGCCCCTCGGCCCCAGCGGAGCAGTTCTTC. Combining the CDR3 with reference TRBV5-4 and TRBJ2-1 gives the whole variable domain ETGVTQSPTHLIKTRGQQVTLRCSSQSGHNTVSWYQQALGQGPQFIFQYYREEENGRGNFPPRFSGLQFPNYSSELNVNALELDDSALYLCASSPSAPAEQFFGPGTRLTVL.